The 10 T cell receptor beta chains presented below share a single source sample, sequenced in a study of blood T cell repertoires in COVID-19. The table came from immunoSEQ multiplex PCR; TCRdb's copy has only in-frame clones and leaves some out. The repertoire includes some 150,000 clones, about 80% of them detected once, and around 2.2% sits in the top ten. Material: peripheral blood. These receptors all come from a man between 65 and 85 years old with acute or convalescent COVID-19.

This chain joins TRBV5-1 and TRBJ1-6; D possibly corresponds to TRBD1 (5 bases). CDR1 is SGHRS, CDR2 YFSETQ, per germline. This CDR3 has 16 residues. The V gene lost 8 bases and the J gene lost 5 bases, with 20 bases spanning the gap. CDR3 nucleotide sequence: TGCGCCAGTACCCGCGCGGGGGACTCTGATAATTCACCCCTCCACTTT. Translated, it gives CASTRAGDSDNSPLHF.

The chain couples TRBV2 to TRBJ1-4; 7 bases map to TRBD1. In germline, CDR1 is SNHLY, CDR2 FYNNEI. The CDR3 is made up of 15 amino acids. V lost 5 bases and J lost 3; bases outside the gene matches: 6. CDR3 protein: CASSLEGASNEKLFF. CDR3 nucleotide sequence: TGTGCCAGCAGTCTTGAGGGGGCGTCTAATGAAAAACTGTTTTTT.

This chain connects TRBV5-1 to TRBJ1-4, with TRBD1 matching over 8 bases. From germline, CDR1 is SGHRS and CDR2 YFSETQ. The CDR3 spans 17 residues. The ends lost 5 bases at V and 10 bases at J; junction bases unmatched: 19. The CDR3 region has the DNA TGCGCCAGCAGTCGGGGAGAGGCCGGGACAGGTTTGGTAAAACTGTTTTTT. Translating it yields CASSRGEAGTGLVKLFF.

The gene calls are TRBV7-8 and TRBJ1-6; weak D call: TRBD1 (5 bases). The V gene's germline CDR1 is SGHVS and CDR2 FQNEAQ. The CDR3 length is 18 residues. The germline V and J ends were trimmed by 3 bases and 8 bases, with 23 bases remaining between them. The CDR3 spells CASSLIGGRLGLDSPLHF. As DNA, the CDR3 is TGTGCCAGCAGCTTGATCGGGGGTCGACTGGGTCTGGATTCACCCCTCCACTTT.

V usage is TRBV28 and J usage is TRBJ1-4; 8 positions match TRBD1. The CDR3 is 15 residues long. Germline-derived CDR1 and CDR2 are MDHEN and SYDVKM. The V gene end was trimmed by 6 bases and the J gene end by 8 bases; junction bases not matched to a gene: 11. The CDR3, as DNA: TGTGCCAGCAGCTGGACCGGGACAGGCCGGGAAAAACTGTTTTTT. This sequence encodes CASSWTGTGREKLFF.

The chain has TRBV9 and TRBJ1-4; D remains unclear. The CDR3 extends over 15 amino acids. Germline V gene sequence: CDR1 SGDLS, CDR2 YYNGEE. V lost 0 bases and J 0 bases, leaving 6 bases between the germline ends. CDR3 sequence (DNA): TGTGCCAGCAGCGTAGCTACCTCAACTAATGAAAAACTGTTTTTT. Its translation is CASSVATSTNEKLFF. The full variable domain, completed using reference TRBV9 and TRBJ1-4, is DSGVTQTPKHLITATGQRVTLRCSPRSGDLSVYWYQQSLDQGLQFLIQYYNGEERAKGNILERFSAQQFPDLHSELNLSSLELGDSALYFCASSVATSTNEKLFFGSGTQLSVL.

V is TRBV7-3 and J is TRBJ2-2; 9 nucleotides agree with TRBD1. V was clipped by 5 bases and J by 0 bases; unmatched bases: 4. The CDR3 contains 16 residues. The germline gives CDR1 SGHTA, CDR2 FQGTGA. The CDR3 is CASSPRDRANTGELFF. CDR3 in DNA: TGTGCCAGCAGCCCGAGGGACAGGGCGAACACCGGGGAGCTGTTTTTT. The full variable domain, its missing parts supplied by reference TRBV7-3 and TRBJ2-2, is GAGVSQTPSNKVTEKGKYVELRCDPISGHTALYWYRQSLGQGPEFLIYFQGTGAADDSGLPNDRFFAVRPEGSVSTLKIQRTERGDSAVYLCASSPRDRANTGELFFGEGSRLTVL.

V is TRBV6-5 and J is TRBJ1-6, with D possibly being TRBD1 (6 bases). V was pared by 0 bases and J by 8 bases, with 11 bases between. This CDR3 has 15 amino acids. CDR1 is MNHEY, CDR2 SVGAGI, per germline. The CDR3 reads CASSYSYRADSPLHF. CDR3 coding DNA: TGTGCCAGCAGTTACTCATACAGGGCTGATTCACCCCTCCACTTT.

This chain joins TRBV5-1 and TRBJ1-4; D call uncertain. V was pared by 6 bases and J by 12 bases, with 18 bases between. Germline V gene sequence: CDR1 SGHRS, CDR2 YFSETQ. This CDR3 contains 13 residues. CDR3 amino acids: CASTIRPAGELFF. The CDR3, as DNA: TGCGCCAGCACCATTAGACCGGCGGGAGAACTGTTTTTT.

The rearrangement joins TRBV2 to TRBJ1-4; D call uncertain. Germline V gene sequence: CDR1 SNHLY, CDR2 FYNNEI. The V end was cut by 8 bases, the J end by 5 bases, with 12 bases between. The CDR3 covers 13 residues. The chain's CDR3 is CASAGGRNEKLFF. CDR3 nucleotide sequence: TGTGCCAGCGCCGGAGGGAGGAATGAAAAACTGTTTTTT.